This T cell receptor beta chain was sequenced in a study of blood T cell repertoires in COVID-19. In the study overall: PBMCs, B-cell-depleted T cells, or T cells provided the cDNA or gDNA that made up the material.

Some clones are missing from TCRdb's copy, which holds only in-frame ones; the method was immunoSEQ multiplex PCR. The repertoire holds around 450,000 clones, about 92% seen once, with about 0.6% in the top ten. The age range of participants was 18 to 89 years, with residence in approximately 25 US areas. CDR3 size: 13 residues. Germline V gene lookup returns CDR1 SEHNR and CDR2 FQNEAQ (reference sequence). V was shortened by 9 bases and J by 0 bases, with 9 bases between the two germline ends. Sequences were obtained from PBMCs or T cells enriched from blood (not recorded which). This sequence was found in a man between 18 and 29 years old who had recovered from COVID-19. The genes are TRBV7-9 and TRBJ1-3; no clear D. This chain's CDR3 is CASAETSGNTIYF. DNA for the CDR3: TGTGCCAGTGCGGAGACCTCTGGAAACACCATATATTTT.